The 12 T cell receptor beta chains given below trace back to one sample, sequenced in a study of shared clonotypes between healthy human individuals. Data came from immunoSEQ multiplex PCR; TCRdb stores just in-frame clones and leaves some out. The repertoire holds roughly 2 million clones, around 95% seen once, with about 0.13% in the top ten. What was sequenced was naive CD4+ T cells sorted from blood. Indicated subset: CD45RA+ positively selected. The receptors stem from a man aged 18 to 30 in good health.

About this clone itself: The sample has other DNA sequences that encode this CDR3 too. The rearrangement uses TRBV18 and TRBJ1-2, with D tentatively TRBD1 (6 bases). Germline loops: CDR1 KGHSH, CDR2 LQKENI. This CDR3 has 13 residues. V was pared by 6 bases and J by 4 bases, with 12 bases between. The CDR3 protein is CASSPDSFYGYTF. The CDR3, as DNA: TGTGCCAGCTCCCCGGACAGCTTCTATGGCTACACCTTC.

The chain has TRBV7-9 and TRBJ1-6; TRBD1 matches 8 bases. The junction had 5 bases not matched to a gene; V was cut back by 5 bases and J by 5 bases. The CDR3 sequence is 15 residues long. The germline gives CDR1 SEHNR, CDR2 FQNEAQ (reference sequence). Written as DNA, the CDR3 is TGTGCCAGCAGCGATGGACAGGGTCATAATTCACCCCTCCACTTT. Protein: CASSDGQGHNSPLHF.

The gene calls are TRBV5-1 and TRBJ2-4; 10 nucleotides agree with TRBD2. Germline CDR1 and CDR2: SGHRS and YFSETQ. The CDR3 is 14 residues long. With V trimmed by 0 bases and J by 7 bases, 1 base remained unmatched. CDR3 DNA sequence: TGCGCCAGCAGCTTGGAACTAGCGGGGAACATTCAGTACTTC. Its translation is CASSLELAGNIQYF.

The chain couples TRBV27 to TRBJ1-1; the D is unclear. In germline, CDR1 is MNHEY, CDR2 SMNVEV (reference sequence). The V gene lost 6 bases and the J gene lost 0 bases, with 11 bases spanning the gap. This CDR3 is 14 amino acids long. This CDR3 reads CASSSDWMNTEAFF. The CDR3 bases are TGTGCCAGCAGCTCGGACTGGATGAACACTGAAGCTTTCTTT.

In the case of this clone: The sample contains more than one DNA sequence encoding this CDR3. The chain carries TRBV10-3 and TRBJ2-7; D remains unclear. The CDR3 length is 12 residues. Trimming removed 6 bases from V and 1 base from J, with 7 bases in between. From germline, CDR1 is ENHRY and CDR2 SYGVKD. CDR3 in DNA: TGTGCCATCAGCGCATCGTCCTACGAGCAGTACTTC. Its protein product is CAISASSYEQYF.

The chain couples TRBV30 to TRBJ1-6; D is unresolved. Trimming took off 0 bases at V and 2 bases at J, with 8 bases between the two ends. In germline, CDR1 is GTSNPN, CDR2 SVGIG (reference sequence). This CDR3 comprises 15 residues. The CDR3 sequence: CAWSVLNPYNSPLHF. CDR3 nucleotides: TGTGCCTGGAGTGTACTCAACCCCTATAATTCACCCCTCCACTTT.

This sequence joins TRBV5-1 and TRBJ2-6; no clear D. This CDR3 is 13 amino acids long. Looked up from germline, CDR1 is SGHRS and CDR2 is YFSETQ. Between the trimmed V and J ends, which lost 6 bases and 0 bases, there was a span of 4 bases. The CDR3 here is CASKYSGANVLTF. CDR3 DNA sequence: TGCGCCAGCAAGTACTCTGGGGCCAACGTCCTGACTTTC. Complete variable domain (other parts from reference TRBV5-1 and TRBJ2-6): KAGVTQTPRYLIKTRGQQVTLSCSPISGHRSVSWYQQTPGQGLQFLFEYFSETQRNKGNFPGRFSGRQFSNSRSEMNVSTLELGDSALYLCASKYSGANVLTFGAGSRLTVL.

The chain employs TRBV6-1 and TRBJ1-6; perhaps TRBD1 as D (5 bases). The CDR3 has 15 residues. Trimming removed 8 bases from V and 4 bases from J, with 15 bases in between. Germline CDR1 reads MNHNS; CDR2 reads SASEGT. As DNA, the CDR3 is TGTGCCAGCCTGTGGGACTTATTATATAATTCACCCCTCCACTTT. Encoded protein: CASLWDLLYNSPLHF.

The chain has TRBV13 and TRBJ1-4, with 7 bases aligning to TRBD1. V trimming: 1 base; J trimming: 3 bases; junction bases outside the gene matches: 5. The CDR3 sequence is 16 residues long. CDR1 is PRHDT and CDR2 is FYEKMQ in the germline V gene (reference sequence). The CDR3 is CASSLAHGQANEKLFF. CDR3 in DNA: TGTGCCAGCAGCTTAGCCCACGGACAGGCTAATGAAAAACTGTTTTTT.

The gene calls are TRBV6-6 and TRBJ2-7; D uncertain. In germline, CDR1 is MNHNY, CDR2 SVGAGI (reference sequence). V dropped 3 bases and J dropped 3 bases, with 12 bases sitting between them. CDR3 length: 14 residues. This CDR3 reads CASSYDNTFYEQYF. The DNA of the CDR3 is TGTGCCAGCAGTTATGATAACACATTCTACGAGCAGTACTTC.

A remark on this clone: At the DNA level, this CDR3 is encoded by other sequences in the same sample as well. The rearrangement links TRBV18 to TRBJ1-5, with 10 nucleotides matching TRBD1. The trim removed 3 bases at V and 1 base at J, leaving 0 bases unmatched. From germline, CDR1 is KGHSH and CDR2 LQKENI. CDR3 length: 15 amino acids. CDR3 bases: TGTGCCAGCTCACCGGGACAGGGGAGCAATCAGCCCCAGCATTTT. This sequence encodes CASSPGQGSNQPQHF.

This chain joins TRBV25-1 and TRBJ1-2; D call uncertain. The V gene's germline CDR1 is MGHDK and CDR2 SYGVNS. This CDR3 comprises 14 residues. V was trimmed by 2 bases and J by 5 bases, leaving 12 bases between them. The CDR3 nucleotides are TGTGCCAGCAGTGAAGTAGGCGTCGCTTATGGCTACACCTTC. Translated: CASSEVGVAYGYTF.